Included here is one T cell receptor (beta chain) sequence, with context. Its cognate antigen is unknown. The data derive from a study of CD8 T cells in Susac syndrome. CDR3 size: 14 residues. V dropped 4 bases and J dropped 4 bases, with 16 bases sitting between them. Germline CDR1 SQVTM, CDR2 ANQGSEA. Blood CD8+ and CD4+ T cells underwent high-throughput TCR beta sequencing. Purification of the CD8+ and CD4+ T cells relied on negative isolation, and TEMRA cells underwent FACS enrichment. Random hexamers were used to reverse transcribe 0.5 to 1 ug of RNA. The method of amplification for TCR beta CDR3 was immunoSEQ multiplex PCR, covering 54 Vbeta and 13 Jbeta. TCRdb itself ran the immunoSEQ multiplex PCR reads through MiXCR, one entry per CDR3 protein. The sample consists of around 200,000 distinct CDR3 sequences, 85% to 95% of them appearing once. Notes on the study in general: The study recognized that its TCR sequencing and HLA analysis covered a relatively small number of individuals.

The rearrangement links TRBV29-1 to TRBJ2-5, with D perhaps matching TRBD1 or TRBD2 (5 bases each). The sequenced sample consisted of CD4+ T cells from PBMCs. This receptor was taken from a human donor in good health. As DNA, the CDR3 is TGCAGCGTTGTTGAGGGGCCCACACTAGAGACCCAGTACTTC. Its translation: CSVVEGPTLETQYF.